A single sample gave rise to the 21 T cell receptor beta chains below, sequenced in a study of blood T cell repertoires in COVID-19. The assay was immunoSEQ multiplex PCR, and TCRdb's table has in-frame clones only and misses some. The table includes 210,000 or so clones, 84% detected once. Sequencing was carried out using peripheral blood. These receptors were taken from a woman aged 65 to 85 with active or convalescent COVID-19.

CDR3 coding DNA: TGTGCCAGCAGTGGGGGCGGAGAGCAGTACTTC. This translates into CASSGGGEQYF. The genes are TRBV2 and TRBJ2-7; TRBD1 might be the D (5 bases). V lost 4 bases, J lost 7 bases, and 8 bases lay in between. This CDR3 comprises 11 residues. Looked up from germline, CDR1 is SNHLY and CDR2 is FYNNEI. Combining the CDR3 with reference TRBV2 and TRBJ2-7 gives the whole variable domain EPEVTQTPSHQVTQMGQEVILRCVPISNHLYFYWYRQILGQKVEFLVSFYNNEISEKSEIFDDQFSVERPDGSNFTLKIRSTKLEDSAMYFCASSGGGEQYFGPGTRLTVT.

CDR3 in amino acids: CASSEAMGAGVVSSGNTIYF. The CDR3 DNA reads as TGTGCCAGCAGTGAAGCGATGGGGGCGGGGGTTGTAAGCTCTGGAAACACCATATATTTT. The chain carries TRBV6-1 and TRBJ1-3, with D possibly TRBD1 on 6 matching bases. The CDR3 is made up of 20 amino acids. The ends were cut back, 0 bases at V and 0 bases at J, with 21 bases in the middle. Germline V gene data show CDR1 as MNHNS and CDR2 as SASEGT.

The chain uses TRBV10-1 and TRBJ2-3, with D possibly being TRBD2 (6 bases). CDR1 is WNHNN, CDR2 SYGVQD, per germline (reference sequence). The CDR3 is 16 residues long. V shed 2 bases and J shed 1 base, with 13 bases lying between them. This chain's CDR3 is CASSESVPGGTDTQYF. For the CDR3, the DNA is TGCGCCAGCAGTGAGAGTGTACCGGGGGGCACAGATACGCAGTATTTT.

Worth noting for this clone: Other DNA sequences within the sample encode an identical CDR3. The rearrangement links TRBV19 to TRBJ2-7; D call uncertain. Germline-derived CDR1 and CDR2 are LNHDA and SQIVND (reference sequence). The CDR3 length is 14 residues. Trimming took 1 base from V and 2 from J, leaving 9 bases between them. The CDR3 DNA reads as TGTGCCAGTAGTATAGGGTTAGGAGCCTACGAGCAGTACTTC. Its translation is CASSIGLGAYEQYF.

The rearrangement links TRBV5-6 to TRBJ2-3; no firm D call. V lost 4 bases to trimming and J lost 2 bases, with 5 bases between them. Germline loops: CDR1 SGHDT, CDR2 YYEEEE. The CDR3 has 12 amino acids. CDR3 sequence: CASSRPTDTQYF. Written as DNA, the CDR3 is TGTGCCAGCAGCCGTCCCACAGATACGCAGTATTTT.

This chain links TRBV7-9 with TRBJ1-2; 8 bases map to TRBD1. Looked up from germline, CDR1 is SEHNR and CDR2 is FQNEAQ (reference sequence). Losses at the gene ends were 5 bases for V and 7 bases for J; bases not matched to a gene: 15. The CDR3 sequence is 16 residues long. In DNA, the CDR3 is TGTGCCAGCAGCCCTATACCGGGACAGGAAGTGGGTGGCTACACCTTC. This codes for CASSPIPGQEVGGYTF. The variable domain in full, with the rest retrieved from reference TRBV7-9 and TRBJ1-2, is DTGVSQNPRHKITKRGQNVTFRCDPISEHNRLYWYRQTLGQGPEFLTYFQNEAQLEKSRLLSDRFSAERPKGSFSTLEIQRTEQGDSAMYLCASSPIPGQEVGGYTFGSGTRLTVV.

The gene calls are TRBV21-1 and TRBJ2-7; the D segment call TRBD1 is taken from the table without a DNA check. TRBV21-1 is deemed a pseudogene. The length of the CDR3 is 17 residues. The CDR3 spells CASSKPSTGTDSYEQYF. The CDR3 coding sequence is TGTGCCAGCAGCAAACCCTCGACCGGGACAGACTCCTACGAGCAGTACTTC.

CDR3 sequence (DNA): TGTGCCAGCAGCTTAGGGGGACTAGCGGGCGTAGTCTACAATGAGCAGTTCTTC. It encodes CASSLGGLAGVVYNEQFF. The J gene is TRBJ2-1, the V gene TRBV11-2; 12 bases are shared with TRBD2. This CDR3 contains 18 residues. V shed 1 base, J shed 3 bases, and the junction held 7 bases outside the gene matches. Germline V gene data show CDR1 as SGHAT and CDR2 as FQNNGV.

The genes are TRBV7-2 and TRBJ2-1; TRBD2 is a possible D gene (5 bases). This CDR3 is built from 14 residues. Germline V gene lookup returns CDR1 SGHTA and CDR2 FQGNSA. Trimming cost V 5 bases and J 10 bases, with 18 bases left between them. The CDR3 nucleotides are TGTGCCAGCAGCCCAGCCCGAGGGCTCGGGGAGCAGTTCTTC. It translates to CASSPARGLGEQFF.

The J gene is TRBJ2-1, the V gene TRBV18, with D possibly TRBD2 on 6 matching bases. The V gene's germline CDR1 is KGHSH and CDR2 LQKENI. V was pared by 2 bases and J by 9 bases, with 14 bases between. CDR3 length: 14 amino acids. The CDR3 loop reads CASSPSFGGTEQFF. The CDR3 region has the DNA TGTGCCAGCTCACCATCTTTTGGGGGGACTGAGCAGTTCTTC.

The CDR3 sequence is CAWASDTEVAQYF. The CDR3 nucleotides read TGTGCCTGGGCTTCAGACACGGAGGTGGCGCAGTACTTC. The chain links TRBV30 to TRBJ2-7; possibly TRBD2 for D (5 bases). Germline assignment: CDR1 GTSNPN and CDR2 SVGIG (reference sequence). The CDR3 totals 13 residues. Between the trimmed V and J ends, which lost 5 bases and 9 bases, there was a span of 20 bases.

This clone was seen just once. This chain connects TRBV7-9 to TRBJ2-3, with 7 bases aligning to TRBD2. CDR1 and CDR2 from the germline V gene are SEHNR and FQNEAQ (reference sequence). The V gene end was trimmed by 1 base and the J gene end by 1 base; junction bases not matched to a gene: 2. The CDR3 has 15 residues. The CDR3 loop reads CASSLGAGGTDTQYF. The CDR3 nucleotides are TGTGCCAGCAGCTTAGGGGCGGGGGGCACAGATACGCAGTATTTT.

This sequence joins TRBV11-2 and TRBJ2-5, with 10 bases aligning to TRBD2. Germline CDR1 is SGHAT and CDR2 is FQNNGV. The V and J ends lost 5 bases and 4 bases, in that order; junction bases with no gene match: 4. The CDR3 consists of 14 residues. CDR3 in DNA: TGTGCCAGCAGCCCAGCGGGGGGGCGAGAGACCCAGTACTTC. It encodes CASSPAGGRETQYF. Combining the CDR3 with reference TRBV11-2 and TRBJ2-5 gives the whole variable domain EAGVAQSPRYKIIEKRQSVAFWCNPISGHATLYWYQQILGQGPKLLIQFQNNGVVDDSQLPKDRFSAERLKGVDSTLKIQPAKLEDSAVYLCASSPAGGRETQYFGPGTRLLVL.

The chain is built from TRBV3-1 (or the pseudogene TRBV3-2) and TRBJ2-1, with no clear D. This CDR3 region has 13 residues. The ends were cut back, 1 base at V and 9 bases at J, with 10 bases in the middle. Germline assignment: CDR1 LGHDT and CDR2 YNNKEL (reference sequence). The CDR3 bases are TGTGCCAGCAGCCAAGTCTCGTATAGTGAGCAGTTCTTC. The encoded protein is CASSQVSYSEQFF.

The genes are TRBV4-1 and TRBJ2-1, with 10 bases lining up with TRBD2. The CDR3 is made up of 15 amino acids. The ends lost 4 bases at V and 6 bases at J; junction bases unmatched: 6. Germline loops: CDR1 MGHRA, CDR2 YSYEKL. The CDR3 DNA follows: TGCGCCAGCAGCCTTCAGGGGACTAGCGTCAATGAGCAGTTCTTC. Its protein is CASSLQGTSVNEQFF.

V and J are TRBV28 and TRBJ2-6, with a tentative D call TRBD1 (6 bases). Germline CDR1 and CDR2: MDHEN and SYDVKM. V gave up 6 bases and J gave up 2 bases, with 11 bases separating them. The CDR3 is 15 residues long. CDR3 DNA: TGTGCCAGCAGCCGACAGGATCCTGGGGCCAACGTCCTGACTTTC. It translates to CASSRQDPGANVLTF. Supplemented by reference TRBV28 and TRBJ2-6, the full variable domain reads DVKVTQSSRYLVKRTGEKVFLECVQDMDHENMFWYRQDPGLGLRLIYFSYDVKMKEKGDIPEGYSVSREKKERFSLILESASTNQTSMYLCASSRQDPGANVLTFGAGSRLTVL.

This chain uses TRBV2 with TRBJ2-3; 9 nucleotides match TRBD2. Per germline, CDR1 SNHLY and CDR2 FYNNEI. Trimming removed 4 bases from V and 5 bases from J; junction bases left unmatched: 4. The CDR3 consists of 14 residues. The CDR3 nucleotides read TGTGCCAGCAGTGGAGGTAGCGGGAGAGATACGCAGTATTTT. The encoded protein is CASSGGSGRDTQYF.

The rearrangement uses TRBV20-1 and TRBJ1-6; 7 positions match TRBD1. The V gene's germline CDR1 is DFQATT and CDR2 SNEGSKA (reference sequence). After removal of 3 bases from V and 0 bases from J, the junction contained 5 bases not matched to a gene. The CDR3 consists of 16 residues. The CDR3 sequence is CSASQDRRSYNSPLHF. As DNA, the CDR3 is TGCAGTGCTAGTCAGGACAGGCGCTCCTATAATTCACCCCTCCACTTT.

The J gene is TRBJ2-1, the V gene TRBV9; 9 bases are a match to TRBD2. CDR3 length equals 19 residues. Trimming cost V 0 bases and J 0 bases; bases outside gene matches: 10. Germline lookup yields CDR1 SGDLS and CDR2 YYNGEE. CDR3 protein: CASSVAGIAGVRSYNEQFF. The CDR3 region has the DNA TGTGCCAGCAGCGTAGCTGGGATAGCGGGAGTCCGCTCCTACAATGAGCAGTTCTTC. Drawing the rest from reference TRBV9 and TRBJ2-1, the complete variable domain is DSGVTQTPKHLITATGQRVTLRCSPRSGDLSVYWYQQSLDQGLQFLIQYYNGEERAKGNILERFSAQQFPDLHSELNLSSLELGDSALYFCASSVAGIAGVRSYNEQFFGPGTRLTVL.

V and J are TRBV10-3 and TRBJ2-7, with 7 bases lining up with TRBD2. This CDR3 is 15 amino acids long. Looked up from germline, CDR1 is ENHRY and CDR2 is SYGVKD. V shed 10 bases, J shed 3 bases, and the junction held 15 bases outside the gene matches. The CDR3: CATGEGPNNYYEQYF. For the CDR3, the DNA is TGTGCCACGGGGGAGGGCCCCAACAATTACTACGAGCAGTACTTC.

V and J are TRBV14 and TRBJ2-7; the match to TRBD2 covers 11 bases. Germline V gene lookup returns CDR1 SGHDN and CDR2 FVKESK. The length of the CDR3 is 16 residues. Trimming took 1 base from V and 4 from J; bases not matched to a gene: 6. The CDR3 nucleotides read TGTGCCAGCAGCCAAGCTAAGGCTAGCGGGAGGTACGAGCAGTACTTC. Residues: CASSQAKASGRYEQYF. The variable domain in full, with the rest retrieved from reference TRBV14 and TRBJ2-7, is EAGVTQFPSHSVIEKGQTVTLRCDPISGHDNLYWYRRVMGKEIKFLLHFVKESKQDESGMPNNRFLAERTGGTYSTLKVQPAELEDSGVYFCASSQAKASGRYEQYFGPGTRLTVT.